These 12 T cell receptor beta chains came from one sample sequenced in a study of blood T cell repertoires in COVID-19. TCRdb keeps only in-frame clones here, not all; method: immunoSEQ multiplex PCR. The sample shows about 210,000 clones, around 76% of them seen only once. Sequences were obtained from peripheral blood. Receptors originate from a woman aged 60-75 years with COVID-19, enrolled during active disease.

This rearrangement joins TRBV10-3 to TRBJ2-1, with 11 bases matching TRBD2. The CDR3 spans 18 residues. The germline V gene has CDR1 ENHRY and CDR2 SYGVKD. V shed 2 bases and J 0 bases; nucleotides not matched to a gene: 6. The CDR3 coding sequence is TGTGCCATCAGTGAGGCCGGGACTAGCGGAAGCTCCTACAATGAGCAGTTCTTC. Protein sequence: CAISEAGTSGSSYNEQFF.

The chain links TRBV19 to TRBJ2-1; tentative D call: TRBD1 (5 bases). CDR3 length: 16 amino acids. V lost 4 bases, J lost 0 bases, and 13 bases lay in between. Germline-derived CDR1 and CDR2 are LNHDA and SQIVND (reference sequence). CDR3 nucleotides: TGTGCCAGTAGTAAAATAGGGGCTGGCTCCTACAATGAGCAGTTCTTC. It translates to CASSKIGAGSYNEQFF.

The gene calls are TRBV12-5 and TRBJ1-1, with 11 bases lining up with TRBD1. CDR1 is LGHNT and CDR2 is FRNRAP in the germline V gene. J gave up 0 bases and V 0 bases, and 12 bases lay outside the gene matches. The CDR3 covers 20 residues. The CDR3 nucleotides are TGTGCTAGTGGTTTGGTAAGGGGTGGGACAGGGGGACCCATGAACACTGAAGCTTTCTTT. Translating it yields CASGLVRGGTGGPMNTEAFF.

This chain joins TRBV30 and TRBJ1-2; TRBD1 aligns across 8 bases. The CDR3 runs to 16 residues. V trimming: 2 bases; J trimming: 1 base; junction bases outside the gene matches: 9. Germline lookup yields CDR1 GTSNPN and CDR2 SVGIG (reference sequence). CDR3 nucleotides: TGTGCCTGGAGTCACGCATGGGACAGGCTTAACTATGGCTACACCTTC. As protein: CAWSHAWDRLNYGYTF.

The chain employs TRBV5-6 and TRBJ2-7, with 8 bases identical to TRBD1. The CDR3 covers 14 residues. The ends lost 1 base at V and 6 bases at J; junction bases unmatched: 6. Per germline, CDR1 SGHDT and CDR2 YYEEEE. CDR3 sequence: CASSLPGQGREQYV. CDR3 DNA sequence: TGTGCCAGCAGCTTGCCCGGACAGGGCCGCGAGCAGTACGTC.

This sequence joins TRBV5-1 and TRBJ1-5, with 7 bases matching TRBD1. Germline values: CDR1 SGHRS, CDR2 YFSETQ. V lost 4 bases and J lost 4; bases outside the gene matches: 5. The CDR3 covers 14 residues. The CDR3 DNA reads TGCGCCAGCAGCCCCGGGACAGCAAATCAGCCCCAGCATTTT. As protein: CASSPGTANQPQHF. Drawing the rest from reference TRBV5-1 and TRBJ1-5, the complete variable domain is KAGVTQTPRYLIKTRGQQVTLSCSPISGHRSVSWYQQTPGQGLQFLFEYFSETQRNKGNFPGRFSGRQFSNSRSEMNVSTLELGDSALYLCASSPGTANQPQHFGDGTRLSIL.

The chain's CDR3 is CASSLLQGRDTEAFF. The CDR3, as DNA: TGTGCCAGCAGTTTATTACAGGGAAGAGACACTGAAGCTTTCTTT. The chain employs TRBV28 and TRBJ1-1; the D gene is possibly TRBD1 (6 bases). This CDR3 spans 15 amino acids. V gave up 1 base and J gave up 3 bases, with 12 bases separating them. CDR1 and CDR2 (germline): MDHEN, SYDVKM. The complete variable domain, with remaining parts taken from reference TRBV28 and TRBJ1-1, reads DVKVTQSSRYLVKRTGEKVFLECVQDMDHENMFWYRQDPGLGLRLIYFSYDVKMKEKGDIPEGYSVSREKKERFSLILESASTNQTSMYLCASSLLQGRDTEAFFGQGTRLTVV.

V is TRBV10-3 and J is TRBJ1-3; the D is unclear. V was trimmed by 0 bases and J by 3 bases, leaving 12 bases between them. Germline CDR1 is ENHRY and CDR2 is SYGVKD. This CDR3 spans 16 amino acids. In DNA form, the CDR3 reads TGTGCCATCAGTGAGTCGAGTCACGGTGGTGGAAACACCATATATTTT. It translates to CAISESSHGGGNTIYF.

This sequence joins TRBV3-1 (or the pseudogene TRBV3-2) and TRBJ2-2, with 11 bases aligning to TRBD2. Unmatched junction bases numbered 4, after V lost 4 bases and J lost 0 bases. The CDR3 is made up of 17 amino acids. Germline CDR1 and CDR2: LGHDT and YNNKEL (reference sequence). CDR3 amino acids: CASSPGLAGANTGELFF. CDR3 DNA: TGTGCCAGCAGCCCTGGACTAGCGGGTGCGAACACCGGGGAGCTGTTTTTT.

The chain links TRBV7-9 to TRBJ1-4; TRBD1 is a possible D gene (5 bases). The CDR3 sequence is 15 residues long. Germline V gives CDR1 SEHNR, CDR2 FQNEAQ (reference sequence). The V gene lost 7 bases and the J gene lost 3 bases, with 15 bases spanning the gap. The CDR3 DNA reads TGTGCCAGCATTCGCGCGGGGCAGGCTAATGAAAAACTGTTTTTT. The encoded protein is CASIRAGQANEKLFF.

The chain recombines TRBV9 with TRBJ2-3; TRBD2 matches 7 bases. The ends lost 0 bases at V and 4 bases at J; junction bases unmatched: 14. The CDR3 extends over 18 amino acids. From germline, CDR1 is SGDLS and CDR2 YYNGEE. CDR3 sequence reads: CASSVGPTSVAGSDTQYF. The CDR3 DNA follows: TGTGCCAGCAGCGTAGGCCCCACTAGCGTGGCGGGATCAGATACGCAGTATTTT.

This chain joins TRBV30 and TRBJ2-7, with 10 bases that match TRBD1. The CDR3 runs to 13 residues. Germline V lookup: CDR1 GTSNPN, CDR2 SVGIG (reference sequence). The V gene end was trimmed by 6 bases and the J gene end by 3 bases; junction bases not matched to a gene: 5. CDR3: CACRDRGFYEQYF. The CDR3 DNA reads as TGTGCCTGCCGGGACAGGGGTTTCTACGAGCAGTACTTC. Filled out from reference TRBV30 and TRBJ2-7, the complete variable domain reads SQTIHQWPATLVQPVGSPLSLECTVEGTSNPNLYWYRQAAGRGLQLLFYSVGIGQISSEVPQNLSASRPQDRQFILSSKKLLLSDSGFYLCACRDRGFYEQYFGPGTRLTVT.